This TCR beta chain was sequenced for a study of OX40 agonist ivuxolimab in advanced cancers. Produced via immunoSEQ multiplex PCR; TCRdb's table is partial and in-frame only. Found here are about 46,000 clones, approximately 90% of them singletons; the top ten hold about 11%. The length of the CDR3 is 16 residues. Trimming removed 3 bases at V and 4 bases at J, with 16 bases between. Germline CDR1 LNHDA, CDR2 SQIVND (reference sequence). This chain connects TRBV19 to TRBJ1-5, with D uncertain. The TCR originated in an adult with an advanced solid tumor such as melanoma, head and neck, liver or kidney cancer. Here the sequenced sample was CD4+ or CD8+ T cells sorted from blood, taken in a trial of the OX40 agonist ivuxolimab. The CDR3 is CASSIDVWAINQPQHF. CDR3 nucleotides: TGTGCCAGTAGTATCGACGTATGGGCGATAAATCAGCCCCAGCATTTT.